This T cell receptor beta chain was sequenced during a study of memory CD4+ T cells and cytomegalovirus serostatus. General study points: CMV serostatus prediction reached median AUC approximately 0.95, or 0.91 with US-trained model.

The CDR3 is 12 amino acids. The V gene lost 4 bases and the J gene lost 6 bases, with 10 bases spanning the gap. Germline CDR1 and CDR2: MDHEN and SYDVKM. Single viable CD3+CD4+CD8-CD45RO+ cells were sorted as the memory CD4+ T cells. On this clone itself: What it recognizes is unknown.

Assay used: immunoSEQ multiplex PCR; TCRdb lists only in-frame clones, some missing. The table includes tens of thousands of clones, roughly 77% detected once. What was sequenced was memory CD4+ T cells from blood. The chain joins TRBV28 to TRBJ2-7; D remains ambiguous. The receptor was derived from an adult in good health and CMV-seropositive. CDR3 region: CASSSGFLEQYF. CDR3 DNA: TGTGCCAGCAGTTCCGGGTTCCTCGAGCAGTACTTC.